The text below deals with one T cell receptor (beta chain). This sample is drawn from a study of blood T cell repertoires in COVID-19. Turning to the study itself: Sites across the United States, Italy and Spain contributed samples from acute and convalescent COVID-19. The analysed material was cDNA or gDNA that came from T cells, B-cell-depleted T cells, or PBMCs.

CDR3 size: 15 residues. CDR1 is MNHEY and CDR2 is SMNVEV in the germline V gene (reference sequence). V dropped 2 bases and J dropped 6 bases, with 14 bases sitting between them. Sequencing used immunoSEQ multiplex PCR; TCRdb keeps in-frame clones, though not all of them. Among tens of thousands of clones listed, 88% were seen once. The sequencing sample was made of peripheral blood. This sequence joins TRBV27 and TRBJ2-1, with D perhaps matching TRBD2 (6 bases). The TCR sequence derives from a human donor in a cohort sampled during active COVID-19. The CDR3 is CASSLRDFIFNEQFF. DNA of the CDR3: TGTGCCAGCAGTTTAAGGGACTTCATTTTCAATGAGCAGTTCTTC.